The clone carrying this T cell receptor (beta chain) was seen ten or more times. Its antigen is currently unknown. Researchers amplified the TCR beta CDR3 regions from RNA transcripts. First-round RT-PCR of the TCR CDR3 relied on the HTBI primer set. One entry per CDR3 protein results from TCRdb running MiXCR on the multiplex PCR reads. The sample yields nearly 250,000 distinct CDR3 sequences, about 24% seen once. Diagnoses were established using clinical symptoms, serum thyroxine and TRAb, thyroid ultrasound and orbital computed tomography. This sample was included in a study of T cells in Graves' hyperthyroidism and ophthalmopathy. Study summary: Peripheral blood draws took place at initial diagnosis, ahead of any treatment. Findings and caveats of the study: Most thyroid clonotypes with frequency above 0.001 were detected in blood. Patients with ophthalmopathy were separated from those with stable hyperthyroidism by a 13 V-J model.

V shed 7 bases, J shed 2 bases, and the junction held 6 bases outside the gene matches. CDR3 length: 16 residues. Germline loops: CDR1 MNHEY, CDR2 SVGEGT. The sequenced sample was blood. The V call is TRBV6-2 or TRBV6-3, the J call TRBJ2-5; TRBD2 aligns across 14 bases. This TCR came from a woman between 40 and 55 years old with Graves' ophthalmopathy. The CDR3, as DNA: TGTGCCAGCACGACGGGACTAGCGGGAGTTCAAGAGACCCAGTACTTC. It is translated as CASTTGLAGVQETQYF.